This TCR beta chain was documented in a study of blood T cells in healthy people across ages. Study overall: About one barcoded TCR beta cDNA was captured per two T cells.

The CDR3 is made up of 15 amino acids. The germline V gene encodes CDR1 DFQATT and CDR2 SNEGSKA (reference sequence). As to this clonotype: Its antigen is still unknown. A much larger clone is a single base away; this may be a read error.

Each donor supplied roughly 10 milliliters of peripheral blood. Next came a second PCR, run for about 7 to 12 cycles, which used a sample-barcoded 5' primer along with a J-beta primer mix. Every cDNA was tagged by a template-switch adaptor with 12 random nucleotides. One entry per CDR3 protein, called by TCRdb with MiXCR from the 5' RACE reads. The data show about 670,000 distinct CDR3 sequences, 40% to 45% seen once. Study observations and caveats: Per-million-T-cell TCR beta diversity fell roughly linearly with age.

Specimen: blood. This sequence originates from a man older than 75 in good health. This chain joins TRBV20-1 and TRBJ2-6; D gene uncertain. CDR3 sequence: CGASQAASGANVLTF. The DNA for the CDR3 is TGCGGTGCTAGTCAGGCAGCTTCTGGGGCCAACGTCCTGACTTTC.